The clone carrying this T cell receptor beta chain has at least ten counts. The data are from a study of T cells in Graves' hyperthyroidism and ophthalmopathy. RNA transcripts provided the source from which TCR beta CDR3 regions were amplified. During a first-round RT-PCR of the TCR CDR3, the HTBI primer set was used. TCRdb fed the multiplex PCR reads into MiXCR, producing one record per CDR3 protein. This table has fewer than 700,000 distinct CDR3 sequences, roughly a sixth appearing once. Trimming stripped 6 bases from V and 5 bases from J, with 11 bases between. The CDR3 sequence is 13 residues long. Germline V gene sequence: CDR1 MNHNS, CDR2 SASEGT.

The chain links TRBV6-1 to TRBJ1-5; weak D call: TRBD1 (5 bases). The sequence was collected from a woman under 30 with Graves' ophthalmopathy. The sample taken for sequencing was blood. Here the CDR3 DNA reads TGTGCCAGCAGCCCAGGGTACGATCAGCCCCAGCATTTT. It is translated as CASSPGYDQPQHF.